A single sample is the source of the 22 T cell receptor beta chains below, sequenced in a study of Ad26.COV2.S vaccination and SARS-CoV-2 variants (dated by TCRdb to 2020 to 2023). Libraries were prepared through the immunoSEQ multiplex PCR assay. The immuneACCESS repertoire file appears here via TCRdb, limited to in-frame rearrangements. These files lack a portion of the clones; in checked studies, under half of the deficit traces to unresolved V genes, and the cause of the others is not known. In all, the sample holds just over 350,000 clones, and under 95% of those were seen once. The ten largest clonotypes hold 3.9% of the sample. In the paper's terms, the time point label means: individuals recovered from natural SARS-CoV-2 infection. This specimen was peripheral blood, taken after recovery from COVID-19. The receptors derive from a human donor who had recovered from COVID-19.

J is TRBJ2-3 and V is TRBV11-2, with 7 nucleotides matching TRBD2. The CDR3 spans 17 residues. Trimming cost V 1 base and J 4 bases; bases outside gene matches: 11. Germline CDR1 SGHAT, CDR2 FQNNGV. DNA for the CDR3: TGTGCCAGCAGCTTAGGGACCTCGGCGGGGGATCCAGATACGCAGTATTTT. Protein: CASSLGTSAGDPDTQYF. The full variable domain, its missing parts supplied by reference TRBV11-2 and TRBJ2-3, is EAGVAQSPRYKIIEKRQSVAFWCNPISGHATLYWYQQILGQGPKLLIQFQNNGVVDDSQLPKDRFSAERLKGVDSTLKIQPAKLEDSAVYLCASSLGTSAGDPDTQYFGPGTRLTVL.

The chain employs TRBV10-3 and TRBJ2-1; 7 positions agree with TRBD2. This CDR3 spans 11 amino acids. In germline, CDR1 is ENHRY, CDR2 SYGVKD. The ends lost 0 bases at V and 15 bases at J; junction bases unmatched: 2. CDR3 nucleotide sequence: TGTGCCATCAGTGAGTCGACTAGCTGGTTCTTC. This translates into CAISESTSWFF.

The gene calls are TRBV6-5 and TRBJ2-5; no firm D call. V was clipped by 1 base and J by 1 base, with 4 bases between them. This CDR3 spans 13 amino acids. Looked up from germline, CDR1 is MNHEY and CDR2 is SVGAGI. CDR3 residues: CASSYYFQETQYF. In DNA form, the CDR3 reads TGTGCCAGCAGTTACTACTTCCAAGAGACCCAGTACTTC.

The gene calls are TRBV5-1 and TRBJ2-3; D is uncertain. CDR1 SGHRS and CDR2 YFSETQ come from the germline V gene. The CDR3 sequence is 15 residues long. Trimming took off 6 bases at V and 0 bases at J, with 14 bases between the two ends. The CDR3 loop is CASTLFTTSTDTQYF. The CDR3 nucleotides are TGCGCCAGCACCCTTTTCACAACTAGCACAGATACGCAGTATTTT.

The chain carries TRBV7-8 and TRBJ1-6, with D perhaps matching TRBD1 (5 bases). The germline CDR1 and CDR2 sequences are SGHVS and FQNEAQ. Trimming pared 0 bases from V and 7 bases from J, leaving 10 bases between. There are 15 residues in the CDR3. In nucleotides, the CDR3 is TGTGCCAGCAGCTTAGCGAGGGGCCCAAATTCACCCCTCCACTTT. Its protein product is CASSLARGPNSPLHF.

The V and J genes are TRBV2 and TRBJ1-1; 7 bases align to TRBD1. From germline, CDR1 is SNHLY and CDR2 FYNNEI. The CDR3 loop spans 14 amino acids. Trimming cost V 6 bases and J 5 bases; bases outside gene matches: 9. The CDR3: CASREQGYGTEAFF. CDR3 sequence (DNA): TGTGCCAGCAGGGAACAGGGGTATGGGACTGAAGCTTTCTTT.

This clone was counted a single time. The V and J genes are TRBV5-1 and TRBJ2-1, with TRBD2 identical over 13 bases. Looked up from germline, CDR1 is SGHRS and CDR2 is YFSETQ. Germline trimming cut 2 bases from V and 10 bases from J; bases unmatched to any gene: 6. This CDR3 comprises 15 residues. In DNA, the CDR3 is TGCGCCAGCAGCTTCCGACTAGCGGGGGGCAAGGAGCAGTTCTTC. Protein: CASSFRLAGGKEQFF.

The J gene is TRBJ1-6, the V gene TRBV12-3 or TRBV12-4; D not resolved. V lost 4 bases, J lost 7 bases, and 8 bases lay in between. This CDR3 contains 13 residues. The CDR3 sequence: CASSSTMNSPLHF. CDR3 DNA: TGTGCCAGCAGTTCCACCATGAATTCACCCCTCCACTTT.

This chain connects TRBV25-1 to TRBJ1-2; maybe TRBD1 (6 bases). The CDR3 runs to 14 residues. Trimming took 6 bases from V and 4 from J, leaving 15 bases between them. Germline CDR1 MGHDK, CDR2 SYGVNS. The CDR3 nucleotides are TGTGCCAGCAGCCAGTTCGGGGGGGCCTATGGCTACACCTTC. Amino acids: CASSQFGGAYGYTF.

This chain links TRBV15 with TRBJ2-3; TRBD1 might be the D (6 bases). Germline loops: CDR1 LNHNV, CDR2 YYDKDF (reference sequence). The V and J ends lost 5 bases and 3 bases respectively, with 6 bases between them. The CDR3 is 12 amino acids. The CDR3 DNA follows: TGTGCCACCAGCGGGACAACAGATACGCAGTATTTT. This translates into CATSGTTDTQYF.

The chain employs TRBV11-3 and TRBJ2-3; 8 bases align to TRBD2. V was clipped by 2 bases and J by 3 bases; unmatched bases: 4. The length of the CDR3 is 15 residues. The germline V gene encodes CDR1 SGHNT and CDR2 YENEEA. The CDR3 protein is CASSLRGGGTDTQYF. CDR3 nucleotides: TGTGCCAGCAGCTTAAGGGGCGGGGGGACAGATACGCAGTATTTT.

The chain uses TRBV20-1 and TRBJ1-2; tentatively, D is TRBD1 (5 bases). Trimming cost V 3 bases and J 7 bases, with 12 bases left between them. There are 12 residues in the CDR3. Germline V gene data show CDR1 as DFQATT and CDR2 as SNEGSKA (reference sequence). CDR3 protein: CSASAGTGGYTF. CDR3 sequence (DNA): TGCAGTGCTAGTGCCGGGACTGGTGGCTACACCTTC.

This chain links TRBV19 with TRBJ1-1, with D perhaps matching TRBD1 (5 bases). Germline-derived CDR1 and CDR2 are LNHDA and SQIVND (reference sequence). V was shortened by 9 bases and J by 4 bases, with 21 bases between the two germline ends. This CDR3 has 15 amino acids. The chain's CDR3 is CASRGTPPWSTEAFF. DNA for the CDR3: TGTGCCAGCCGAGGGACTCCTCCCTGGAGCACTGAAGCTTTCTTT.

The CDR3 reads CASSYPLHYEQYF. The DNA for the CDR3 is TGTGCCAGCAGTTACCCCCTACACTACGAGCAGTACTTC. The gene calls are TRBV6-6 and TRBJ2-7, with no clear D. This CDR3 comprises 13 residues. CDR1 MNHNY and CDR2 SVGAGI come from the germline V gene (reference sequence). V was trimmed by 2 bases and J by 3 bases, leaving 8 bases between them.

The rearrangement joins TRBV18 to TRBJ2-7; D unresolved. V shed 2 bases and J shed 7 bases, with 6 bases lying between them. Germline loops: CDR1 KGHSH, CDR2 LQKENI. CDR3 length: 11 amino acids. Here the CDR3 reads CASSPGLEQYF. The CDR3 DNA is TGTGCCAGCTCACCAGGGTTGGAGCAGTACTTC. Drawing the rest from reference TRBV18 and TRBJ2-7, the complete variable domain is NAGVMQNPRHLVRRRGQEARLRCSPMKGHSHVYWYRQLPEEGLKFMVYLQKENIIDESGMPKERFSAEFPKEGPSILRIQQVVRGDSAAYFCASSPGLEQYFGPGTRLTVT.

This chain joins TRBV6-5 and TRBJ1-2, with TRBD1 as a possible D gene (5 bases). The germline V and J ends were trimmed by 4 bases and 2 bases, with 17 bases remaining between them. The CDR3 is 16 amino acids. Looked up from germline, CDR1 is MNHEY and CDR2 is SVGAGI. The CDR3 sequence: CASSSVGGGRNYGYTF. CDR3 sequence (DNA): TGTGCCAGCAGTTCCGTTGGGGGAGGCCGAAACTATGGCTACACCTTC.

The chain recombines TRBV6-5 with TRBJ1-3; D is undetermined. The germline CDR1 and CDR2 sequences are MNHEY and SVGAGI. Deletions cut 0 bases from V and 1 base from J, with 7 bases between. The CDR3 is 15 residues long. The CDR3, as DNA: TGTGCCAGCAGTTACTCGAGTAGGTCTGGAAACACCATATATTTT. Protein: CASSYSSRSGNTIYF.

The CDR3 bases are TGTGCCAGAAGCCGGACAGGGAGGGGGTGGTCACCCCTCCACTTT. Protein product: CARSRTGRGWSPLHF. The V and J genes are TRBV5-3 and TRBJ1-6, with 8 bases matching TRBD1. TRBV5-3 is noted as an ORF with a role that remains uncertain. The V gene end was trimmed by 4 bases and the J gene end by 10 bases; junction bases not matched to a gene: 10. CDR3 length: 15 residues.

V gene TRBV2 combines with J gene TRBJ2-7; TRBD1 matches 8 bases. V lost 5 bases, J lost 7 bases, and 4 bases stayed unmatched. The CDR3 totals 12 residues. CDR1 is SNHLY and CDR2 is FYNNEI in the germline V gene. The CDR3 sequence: CASSTQGEEQYF. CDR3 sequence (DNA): TGTGCCAGCAGTACACAGGGGGAAGAGCAGTACTTC. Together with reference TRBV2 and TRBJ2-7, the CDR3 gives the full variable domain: EPEVTQTPSHQVTQMGQEVILRCVPISNHLYFYWYRQILGQKVEFLVSFYNNEISEKSEIFDDQFSVERPDGSNFTLKIRSTKLEDSAMYFCASSTQGEEQYFGPGTRLTVT.

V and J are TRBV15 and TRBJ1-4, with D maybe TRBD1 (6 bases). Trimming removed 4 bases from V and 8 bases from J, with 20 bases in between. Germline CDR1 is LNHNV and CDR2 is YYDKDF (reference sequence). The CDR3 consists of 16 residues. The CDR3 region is CATSKIRGLGGEKLFF. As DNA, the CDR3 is TGTGCCACCAGCAAAATTAGAGGACTGGGGGGCGAAAAACTGTTTTTT.

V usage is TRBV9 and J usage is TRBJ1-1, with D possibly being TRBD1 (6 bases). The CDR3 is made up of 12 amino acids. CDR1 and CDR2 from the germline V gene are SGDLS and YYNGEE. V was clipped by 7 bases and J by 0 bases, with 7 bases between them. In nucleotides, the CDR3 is TGTGCCAGCGGGGGGCTGAACACTGAAGCTTTCTTT. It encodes CASGGLNTEAFF.

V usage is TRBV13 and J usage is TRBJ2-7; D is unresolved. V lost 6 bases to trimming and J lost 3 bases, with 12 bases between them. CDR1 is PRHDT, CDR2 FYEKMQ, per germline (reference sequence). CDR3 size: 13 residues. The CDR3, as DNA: TGTGCCAGCAGTCTCCCCCCTAGCTACGAGCAGTACTTC. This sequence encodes CASSLPPSYEQYF.